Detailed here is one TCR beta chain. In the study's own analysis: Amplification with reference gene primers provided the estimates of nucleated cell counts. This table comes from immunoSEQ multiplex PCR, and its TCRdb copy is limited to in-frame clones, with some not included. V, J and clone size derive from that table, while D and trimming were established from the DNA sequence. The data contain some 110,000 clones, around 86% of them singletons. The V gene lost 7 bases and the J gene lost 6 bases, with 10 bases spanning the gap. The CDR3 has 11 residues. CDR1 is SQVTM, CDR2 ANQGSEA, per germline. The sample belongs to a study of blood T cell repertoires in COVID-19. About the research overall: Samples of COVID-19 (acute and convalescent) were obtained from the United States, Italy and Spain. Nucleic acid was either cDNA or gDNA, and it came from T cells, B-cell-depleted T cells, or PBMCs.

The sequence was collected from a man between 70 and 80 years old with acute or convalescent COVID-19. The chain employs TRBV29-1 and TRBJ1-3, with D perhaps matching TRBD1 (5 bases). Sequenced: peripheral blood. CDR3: CSARGENTIYF. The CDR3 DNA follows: TGCAGCGCCCGGGGGGAAAACACCATATATTTT. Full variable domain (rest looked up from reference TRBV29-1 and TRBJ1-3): SAVISQKPSRDICQRGTSLTIQCQVDSQVTMMFWYRQQPGQSLTLIATANQGSEATYESGFVIDKFPISRPNLTFSTLTVSNMSPEDSSIYLCSARGENTIYFGEGSWLTVV.